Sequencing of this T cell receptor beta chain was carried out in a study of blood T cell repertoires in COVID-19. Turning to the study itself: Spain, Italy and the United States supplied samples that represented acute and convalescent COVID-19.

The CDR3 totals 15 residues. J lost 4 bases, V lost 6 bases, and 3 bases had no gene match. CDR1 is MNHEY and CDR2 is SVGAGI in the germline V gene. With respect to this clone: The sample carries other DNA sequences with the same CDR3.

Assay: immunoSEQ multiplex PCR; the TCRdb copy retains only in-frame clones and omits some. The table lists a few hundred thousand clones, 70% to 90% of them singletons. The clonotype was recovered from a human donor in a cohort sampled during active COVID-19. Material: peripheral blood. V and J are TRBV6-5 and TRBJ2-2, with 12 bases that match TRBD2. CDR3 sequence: CASRRLAGATGELFF. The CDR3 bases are TGTGCCAGCAGGAGACTAGCGGGAGCCACCGGGGAGCTGTTTTTT.